The clone carrying this T cell receptor (beta chain) has a count of ten or more. What it recognizes is unknown. These data originate in a study of beta chain features in type 1 diabetes. Study-wide results and caveats: Individuals with type 1 diabetes displayed fewer insertions and more deletions at VDJ junctions. Patients with Type 1 diabetes showed moderately but significantly shorter TCRB CDR3s in all four CD4+ subsets.

V shed 5 bases, J shed 15 bases, and the junction held 11 bases outside the gene matches. The CDR3 is 14 residues long. Germline V lookup: CDR1 SGHTA, CDR2 FQGNSA. About 100 mL of blood, on average, came from one heparinised draw per donor. Naive, central memory, regulatory and stem cell-like memory cells within the CD4+ compartment were sorted using CD45RO/CCR7/CD25/CD127/CD95/CD27. The entirety of the isolated RNA underwent reverse transcription, so expressed TCRB transcripts were sequenced. Data came from immunoSEQ multiplex PCR; TCRdb stores just in-frame clones and leaves some out. Of 110,000 to 150,000 clones listed, roughly 9.3% are singletons.

The chain employs TRBV7-2 and TRBJ2-1, with 12 bases identical to TRBD2. What was sequenced was central memory CD4+ T cells from blood. This TCR came from a woman aged 40 to 50 in good health. DNA for the CDR3: TGTGCCAGCAGCGCGGCTAGCGGGGGGGCCGTGGGGTTCTTC. Its protein is CASSAASGGAVGFF.